These T cell receptor beta chains were read from a single sample in a study of vaccination and CD4 T cells after COVID-19. These TCRs are of unknown antigen specificity. TCRdb reprocessed the PCR reads with MiXCR, giving one entry per CDR3 protein. The sample lists 15,000 to 20,000 distinct CDR3 sequences; roughly 50% were seen once. Sequenced sample: cultured CD4+ T cells from blood. These receptor sequences come from a human donor with COVID-19. The conserved cysteine and the conserved F or W are not part of the CDR3 here. Each record gives: V gene, D gene, J gene, CDR3 length, CDR3 protein. A D gene is named only where the DNA matches it firmly.

V: TRBV18; D: -; J: TRBJ2-5; length: 13; CDR3: ASSPPVAQGPTQY
V: TRBV11-2; D: -; J: TRBJ2-7; length: 13; CDR3: ASSLPGNSAYEQY
V: TRBV28; D: TRBD1; J: TRBJ1-3; length: 15; CDR3: ASSPGGGPTSGNTIY
V: TRBV2; D: -; J: TRBJ2-2; length: 10; CDR3: ASSERTGELF
V: TRBV21-1; D: -; J: TRBJ1-5; length: 13; CDR3: ASSHFRGKDQPQH
V: TRBV27; D: TRBD2; J: TRBJ2-3; length: 12; CDR3: ASRGRGDTDTQY
V: TRBV2; D: -; J: TRBJ2-3; length: 10; CDR3: ASRTVTDTQY
V: TRBV20-1; D: TRBD2; J: TRBJ2-1; length: 10; CDR3: SARLAGFEQF
V: TRBV19; D: -; J: TRBJ2-2; length: 13; CDR3: ASSISSAAPGELF
V: TRBV20-1; D: -; J: TRBJ1-6; length: 14; CDR3: SARGAGSSYNSPLH
V: TRBV6-2/TRBV6-3; D: -; J: TRBJ2-7; length: 11; CDR3: ASSLGQNYEQY
V: TRBV6-2/TRBV6-3; D: -; J: TRBJ1-5; length: 11; CDR3: ASSYVANQPQH
V: TRBV20-1; D: -; J: TRBJ2-5; length: 13; CDR3: SARDPIKSVETQY
V: TRBV21-1; D: -; J: TRBJ1-3; length: 16; CDR3: ASSKTSGPRSSGNTIY
V: TRBV6-2/TRBV6-3; D: -; J: TRBJ1-1; length: 10; CDR3: ASPTGVYEAF
V: TRBV7-9; D: TRBD1; J: TRBJ1-5; length: 13; CDR3: ASSLGTGGQQPQH
V: TRBV7-2; D: -; J: TRBJ1-2; length: 11; CDR3: ASSFGGGYGYT
V: TRBV19; D: TRBD1; J: TRBJ1-2; length: 13; CDR3: ASSIVRGRSYGYT
V: TRBV7-9; D: -; J: TRBJ1-2; length: 13; CDR3: ASSPPSATLYGYT
V: TRBV10-3; D: -; J: TRBJ1-1; length: 9; CDR3: AISEDTEAF
V: TRBV20-1; D: -; J: TRBJ1-5; length: 11; CDR3: SAPEQPNQPQH
V: TRBV20-1; D: TRBD2; J: TRBJ2-1; length: 14; CDR3: SARDPGARRGGSQF
V: TRBV19; D: -; J: TRBJ1-2; length: 12; CDR3: ATNPRQASYGYT
V: TRBV6-1; D: -; J: TRBJ2-2; length: 11; CDR3: ASSAHALPELF
V: TRBV7-2; D: TRBD2; J: TRBJ2-1; length: 12; CDR3: ASSLGASGGAEF
V: TRBV20-1; D: -; J: TRBJ1-6; length: 14; CDR3: SLIGGGLSYNSPLH
V: TRBV19; D: TRBD1; J: TRBJ1-6; length: 11; CDR3: ASRTGNASPLH
V: TRBV19; D: -; J: TRBJ1-3; length: 12; CDR3: ASSFPRSGNTIY
V: TRBV19; D: -; J: TRBJ1-3; length: 16; CDR3: ASSIRVGVSVAGNTIY
V: TRBV6-1; D: TRBD2; J: TRBJ2-3; length: 14; CDR3: ARGTSGGPITDTQY
V: TRBV7-2; D: TRBD1; J: TRBJ1-5; length: 18; CDR3: ASSHTVLPGQGLGNQPQH
V: TRBV27; D: -; J: TRBJ2-3; length: 14; CDR3: ASSLLGTLLRDTQY
V: TRBV12-3/TRBV12-4; D: TRBD1; J: TRBJ2-7; length: 16; CDR3: ASSLSFPKDRSPYEQY
V: TRBV12-3/TRBV12-4; D: -; J: TRBJ2-5; length: 9; CDR3: ASSQVETQY
V: TRBV24-1; D: -; J: TRBJ2-5; length: 11; CDR3: ATSDPAGETQY
V: TRBV6-1; D: -; J: TRBJ1-5; length: 10; CDR3: ASTRPNQPQH
V: TRBV6-5; D: -; J: TRBJ2-3; length: 13; CDR3: ASSYSLAEVDTQY
V: TRBV30; D: -; J: TRBJ2-7; length: 13; CDR3: ACHPWTEGLYEQY
V: TRBV27; D: TRBD2; J: TRBJ2-3; length: 14; CDR3: ASSLGGGTGTDTQY
V: TRBV20-1; D: -; J: TRBJ2-7; length: 12; CDR3: SARDPLLAYEQY
V: TRBV20-1; D: -; J: TRBJ1-5; length: 11; CDR3: SAISSIPQPQH
V: TRBV27; D: -; J: TRBJ1-6; length: 14; CDR3: ASRTTADSYNSPLH
V: TRBV7-3; D: -; J: TRBJ1-3; length: 14; CDR3: ASSNNAAGSGNTIY
V: TRBV5-1; D: TRBD2; J: TRBJ2-2; length: 13; CDR3: ASILTSGETGELF
V: TRBV6-1; D: -; J: TRBJ1-5; length: 11; CDR3: ASLNRAGQPQH